This passage covers 20 T cell receptor beta chains from one sample sequenced in a study of PD-L1 blockade in urothelial cancer. Profiling relied on immunoSEQ multiplex PCR, and the TCRdb table lists in-frame clones only, not all of them. The repertoire consists of 70,000 or so clones, with around 84% occurring once and the leading ten covering roughly 4.8%. Sequencing used PBMCs, obtained around atezolizumab (anti-PD-L1) treatment. The receptors stem from a man between 65 and 85 years old with urothelial cancer.

Turning to this clone: This may come from a read error, since a much larger clone is one base off. The J gene is TRBJ2-2, the V gene TRBV27; D possibly corresponds to TRBD1 (5 bases). Germline V gene sequence: CDR1 MNHEY, CDR2 SMNVEV (reference sequence). This CDR3 has 14 amino acids. The CDR3 DNA follows: TGTGCCAACAGTTTACCGACAGTCGCCGGGGAGCTGTTTTTT. Protein sequence: CANSLPTVAGELFF.

The V and J genes are TRBV5-6 and TRBJ2-6; 11 bases agree with TRBD1. Looked up from germline, CDR1 is SGHDT and CDR2 is YYEEEE. The CDR3 has 18 residues. After removal of 6 bases from V and 2 bases from J, the junction contained 10 bases not matched to a gene. In nucleotides, the CDR3 is TGTGCCAGCACCTACCGGGACAGGGGGTTTACTGGGGCCAACGTCCTGACTTTC. This encodes CASTYRDRGFTGANVLTF.

This chain uses TRBV5-4 with TRBJ1-3, with unresolved D. The CDR3 is 19 residues long. The germline gives CDR1 SGHNT, CDR2 YYREEE (reference sequence). Trimming stripped 0 bases from V and 2 bases from J, with 21 bases between. In DNA, the CDR3 is TGTGCCAGCAGCTTGGCTGGTTTGGGCACCATAACGGCTGGAAACACCATATATTTT. Translating gives CASSLAGLGTITAGNTIYF.

In its sample, this clone was seen a few times. The chain couples TRBV11-2 to TRBJ1-1; 7 bases line up with TRBD1. Germline V gene sequence: CDR1 SGHAT, CDR2 FQNNGV. With 5 bases clipped from V and 0 bases from J, the junction kept 6 bases outside the gene matches. This CDR3 is built from 15 residues. The CDR3 region has the DNA TGTGCCAGCAGCGTGGGACAGACCATGAACACTGAAGCTTTCTTT. This gives the protein CASSVGQTMNTEAFF.

The CDR3 DNA sequence: TGTGCCAGCAGCAGAAAAGCGGGAGGGCCACATGAGCAGTTCTTC. Protein: CASSRKAGGPHEQFF. The chain carries TRBV7-6 and TRBJ2-1; 10 nucleotides agree with TRBD2. V gave up 5 bases and J gave up 8 bases; unmatched junction bases: 9. Germline V CDR1 and CDR2: SGHVS, FNYEAQ. The CDR3 extends over 15 amino acids. Looking up the rest from reference TRBV7-6 and TRBJ2-1 gives the full variable domain: GAGVSQSPRYKVTKRGQDVALRCDPISGHVSLYWYRQALGQGPEFLTYFNYEAQQDKSGLPNDRFSAERPEGSISTLTIQRTEQRDSAMYRCASSRKAGGPHEQFFGPGTRLTVL.

The chain uses TRBV9 and TRBJ2-7, with 9 bases lining up with TRBD1. V lost 6 bases and J lost 5; bases outside the gene matches: 9. This CDR3 is 14 amino acids long. In germline, CDR1 is SGDLS, CDR2 YYNGEE. CDR3 protein: CASNPGQGFNEQYF. CDR3 nucleotides: TGTGCCAGCAACCCGGGACAGGGTTTCAACGAGCAGTACTTC.

In this sample, this clone turned up a few times. This chain connects TRBV7-9 to TRBJ2-7; D uncertain. CDR3 size: 13 residues. The V gene lost 3 bases and the J gene lost 2 bases, with 8 bases spanning the gap. CDR1 and CDR2 from the germline V gene are SEHNR and FQNEAQ (reference sequence). CDR3 amino acids: CASSFERTYEQYF. CDR3 in DNA: TGTGCCAGCAGCTTCGAGCGAACCTACGAGCAGTACTTC.

The chain uses TRBV11-2 and TRBJ2-3, with D possibly TRBD2 on 6 matching bases. This CDR3 has 15 amino acids. CDR1 is SGHAT, CDR2 FQNNGV, per germline. Trimming stripped 3 bases from V and 2 bases from J, with 12 bases between. CDR3 DNA sequence: TGTGCCAGCAGCTTCGGACTACGGAACACAGATACGCAGTATTTT. It encodes CASSFGLRNTDTQYF. Full variable domain (outside the CDR3, taken from reference TRBV11-2 and TRBJ2-3): EAGVAQSPRYKIIEKRQSVAFWCNPISGHATLYWYQQILGQGPKLLIQFQNNGVVDDSQLPKDRFSAERLKGVDSTLKIQPAKLEDSAVYLCASSFGLRNTDTQYFGPGTRLTVL.

Concerning this clone itself: The same CDR3 also results from other DNA sequences found in this sample. The chain combines TRBV19 with TRBJ2-2, with D unresolved. This CDR3 contains 12 residues. The V end was cut by 7 bases, the J end by 5 bases, with 8 bases between. From germline, CDR1 is LNHDA and CDR2 SQIVND (reference sequence). CDR3 sequence: CASKTRTGELFF. CDR3 DNA: TGTGCCAGTAAAACTCGAACCGGGGAGCTGTTTTTT.

This clone was seen a few times. V gene TRBV4-1 combines with J gene TRBJ2-5; TRBD1 is a possible D gene (6 bases). The length of the CDR3 is 15 residues. Germline CDR1 reads MGHRA; CDR2 reads YSYEKL. V was shortened by 3 bases and J by 5 bases, with 16 bases between the two germline ends. CDR3 loop: CASSHSRGQGETQYF. CDR3 nucleotides: TGCGCCAGCAGCCATTCCAGGGGACAAGGGGAGACCCAGTACTTC.

The chain employs TRBV28 and TRBJ1-4; D perhaps matches TRBD1 (6 bases). The V gene lost 6 bases and the J gene lost 3 bases, with 23 bases spanning the gap. The CDR3 runs 18 residues. Germline V CDR1 and CDR2: MDHEN, SYDVKM. The CDR3 region is CASSPPRGGSGANEKLFF. DNA for the CDR3: TGTGCCAGCAGCCCCCCCAGGGGTGGTAGTGGGGCTAATGAAAAACTGTTTTTT.

The rearrangement joins TRBV27 to TRBJ2-3; a possible D gene is TRBD2 (7 bases). Trimming shortened V by 4 bases and J by 2 bases, and 25 bases separated the two germline ends. Germline lookup yields CDR1 MNHEY and CDR2 SMNVEV (reference sequence). This CDR3 spans 19 amino acids. The CDR3 loop is CASSYRGADLRANTDTQYF. The CDR3 bases are TGTGCCAGCAGTTACCGGGGGGCTGATCTAAGGGCTAACACAGATACGCAGTATTTT.

The CDR3 here is CASIPGLANGELFF. The CDR3, as DNA: TGTGCCAGTATACCGGGACTAGCTAATGGGGAGCTGTTTTTT. The chain recombines TRBV28 with TRBJ2-2, with 9 bases fitting TRBD2. Germline CDR1 reads MDHEN; CDR2 reads SYDVKM. The CDR3 is made up of 14 amino acids. With V trimmed by 9 bases and J by 8 bases, 10 bases remained unmatched.

V usage is TRBV2 and J usage is TRBJ2-7; maybe TRBD2 (5 bases). Per the germline V gene, CDR1 is SNHLY and CDR2 is FYNNEI. This CDR3 has 14 amino acids. Trimming shortened V by 5 bases and J by 2 bases, and 13 bases separated the two germline ends. DNA for the CDR3: TGTGCCAGCAGTCCCCAAAGCGGTCCCTACGAGCAGTACTTC. This encodes CASSPQSGPYEQYF.

The gene calls are TRBV5-4 and TRBJ2-5, with TRBD1 matching over 7 bases. Germline trimming cut 4 bases from V and 2 bases from J; bases unmatched to any gene: 2. The germline CDR1 and CDR2 sequences are SGHNT and YYREEE (reference sequence). CDR3 length: 13 residues. The CDR3 is CASSPTGQETQYF. CDR3 DNA: TGTGCCAGCAGCCCGACAGGGCAAGAGACCCAGTACTTC. The complete variable domain, with remaining parts taken from reference TRBV5-4 and TRBJ2-5, reads ETGVTQSPTHLIKTRGQQVTLRCSSQSGHNTVSWYQQALGQGPQFIFQYYREEENGRGNFPPRFSGLQFPNYSSELNVNALELDDSALYLCASSPTGQETQYFGPGTRLLVL.

Written as DNA, the CDR3 is TGTGCCAGCAGCCCCGGACAGGGAAAGACCCAGTACTTC. It specifies CASSPGQGKTQYF. The rearrangement links TRBV7-7 to TRBJ2-5; 8 nucleotides agree with TRBD1. The CDR3 loop spans 13 amino acids. The junction had 5 bases not matched to a gene; V was cut back by 5 bases and J by 6 bases. CDR1 and CDR2 (germline): SSHAT, FNYEAQ (reference sequence).

The chain joins TRBV12-2 to TRBJ2-3; the D call in the table, TRBD2, was not verified against the DNA. TRBV12-2 is annotated as a pseudogene. The CDR3 spans 16 residues. This CDR3 reads CASRLKAGERGVTQYF. The CDR3 DNA reads as TGTGCAAGTCGCTTAAAAGCTGGGGAGCGGGGGGTTACGCAGTATTTT.

The chain uses TRBV5-1 and TRBJ1-2; D possibly corresponds to TRBD1 (6 bases). There are 14 residues in the CDR3. Germline V lookup: CDR1 SGHRS, CDR2 YFSETQ. Trimming pared 4 bases from V and 8 bases from J, leaving 18 bases between. The chain's CDR3 is CASSLNQGNYGYTF. The DNA for the CDR3 is TGCGCCAGCAGCCTTAACCAGGGGAATTACGGCTACACCTTC.

The V gene is TRBV7-9, the J gene TRBJ1-2, with 8 positions matching TRBD1. Germline V lookup: CDR1 SEHNR, CDR2 FQNEAQ (reference sequence). The CDR3 sequence is 16 residues long. V dropped 5 bases and J dropped 4; count of bases not matched to a gene: 12. The CDR3 nucleotides read TGTGCCAGCAGCCCCGGACAGGGAGGTATTTCCTATGGCTACACCTTC. As protein: CASSPGQGGISYGYTF. Full variable domain (outside the CDR3, taken from reference TRBV7-9 and TRBJ1-2): DTGVSQNPRHKITKRGQNVTFRCDPISEHNRLYWYRQTLGQGPEFLTYFQNEAQLEKSRLLSDRFSAERPKGSFSTLEIQRTEQGDSAMYLCASSPGQGGISYGYTFGSGTRLTVV.

As regards this clone: This CDR3 is also generated by other DNA sequences in the sample. The chain has TRBV5-1 and TRBJ2-1, with a possible D match to TRBD2 (6 bases). The V gene lost 0 bases and the J gene lost 8 bases, with 6 bases spanning the gap. The CDR3 totals 12 residues. Per germline, CDR1 SGHRS and CDR2 YFSETQ. CDR3 protein: CASSLGGDEQFF. The CDR3 DNA sequence: TGCGCCAGCAGCTTGGGGGGGGATGAGCAGTTCTTC.